This T cell receptor (beta chain) was sequenced during a study of shared clonotypes between healthy human individuals. For the study at large: There were three CD4 naive, three CD4 memory, two CD8 naive and one CD8 memory plates per donor. Study-wide points: Compared with memory subsets, naive subsets generally had larger estimated richness.

Sequencing used immunoSEQ multiplex PCR; TCRdb keeps in-frame clones, though not all of them. The table shows hundreds of thousands of clones, with 95% to 98% occurring only once. V lost 0 bases, J lost 6 bases, and 15 bases lay in between. The CDR3 runs to 16 residues. CDR1 and CDR2 from the germline V gene are KGHSY and FQNENV. Worth noting for this clone: Its cognate antigen is unknown.

Naive CD8 cells comprised CD45RO-negative, CCR7-positively selected cells, excluding terminally differentiated effector memory CD45RA+ cells. The clonotype comes from a man aged 25 to 40 in good health. The sample consisted of naive CD8+ T cells sorted from blood. This chain uses TRBV16 with TRBJ2-1, with D unclear. Here the CDR3 reads CASSQSKGSQANEQFF. DNA of the CDR3: TGTGCCAGCAGCCAATCGAAAGGATCCCAAGCCAATGAGCAGTTCTTC.